The 16 T cell receptor beta chains below all came from one sample that was sequenced in a study of blood T cell repertoires in COVID-19 (dated by TCRdb to the early 2020s). Libraries were made using the immunoSEQ multiplex PCR assay. TCRdb's version of the immuneACCESS table is confined to in-frame rearrangements and falls short of the full clone set. An unresolved V gene accounts for under half of the shortfall where checked; the remainder is of unknown origin. The sample records tens of thousands of clones, about 88% of which are singletons. About 9% of the sample rests with the top ten. The sequencing sample was made of peripheral blood. The receptors come from a human donor in a cohort sampled during active COVID-19.

The genes are TRBV9 and TRBJ2-3, with 11 positions matching TRBD2. J gave up 2 bases and V 3 bases, and 5 bases lay outside the gene matches. Per germline, CDR1 SGDLS and CDR2 YYNGEE. This CDR3 region has 16 residues. Here the CDR3 reads CASSALAGGTTDTQYF. The CDR3 bases are TGTGCCAGCAGCGCCCTAGCGGGGGGAACCACAGATACGCAGTATTTT.

V usage is TRBV18 and J usage is TRBJ1-1; maybe TRBD1 (6 bases). The CDR3 loop spans 15 amino acids. The V gene's germline CDR1 is KGHSH and CDR2 LQKENI. Trimming took off 5 bases at V and 3 bases at J, with 16 bases between the two ends. This chain's CDR3 is CASSSTNREHTEAFF. Here the CDR3 DNA reads TGTGCCAGCTCATCAACTAACAGGGAACACACTGAAGCTTTCTTT. Looking up the rest from reference TRBV18 and TRBJ1-1 gives the full variable domain: NAGVMQNPRHLVRRRGQEARLRCSPMKGHSHVYWYRQLPEEGLKFMVYLQKENIIDESGMPKERFSAEFPKEGPSILRIQQVVRGDSAAYFCASSSTNREHTEAFFGQGTRLTVV.

The V and J genes are TRBV7-8 and TRBJ2-7; D possibly corresponds to TRBD1 (5 bases). Trimming stripped 2 bases from V and 0 bases from J, with 8 bases between. CDR3 size: 14 residues. The germline gives CDR1 SGHVS, CDR2 FQNEAQ. The CDR3 protein is CASSLQGISYEQYF. CDR3 coding DNA: TGTGCCAGCAGCTTACAGGGAATCTCCTACGAGCAGTACTTC.

The chain combines TRBV3-1 (or the pseudogene TRBV3-2) with TRBJ1-1; 7 nucleotides match TRBD1. Losses at the gene ends were 4 bases for V and 6 bases for J; bases not matched to a gene: 8. The length of the CDR3 is 14 residues. Germline loops: CDR1 LGHDT, CDR2 YNNKEL (reference sequence). The CDR3 loop is CASSLTHRGAEAFF. The CDR3 DNA is TGTGCCAGCAGCCTTACCCACAGGGGCGCTGAAGCTTTCTTT.

The chain recombines TRBV6-5 with TRBJ2-5, with D possibly matching TRBD1 (6 bases). Germline V gives CDR1 MNHEY, CDR2 SVGAGI. This CDR3 comprises 14 residues. Trimming left V 4 bases short and J 4 bases short, with 13 bases between. The CDR3 nucleotides read TGTGCCAGCAGTTTAGGGGGAATTGGAGAGACCCAGTACTTC. This translates into CASSLGGIGETQYF.

V gene TRBV2 combines with J gene TRBJ1-1; TRBD1 aligns across 9 bases. The CDR3 totals 16 residues. J was trimmed by 5 bases and V by 1 base; bases with no gene match: 8. CDR1 is SNHLY and CDR2 is FYNNEI in the germline V gene. The CDR3 here is CASSEERGTGRTEAFF. CDR3 bases: TGTGCCAGCAGTGAAGAAAGGGGGACAGGGAGGACTGAAGCTTTCTTT.

This clone was observed a single time. The chain has TRBV4-2 and TRBJ1-4; TRBD1 matches 7 bases. Germline CDR1 LGHNA, CDR2 YNFKEQ. The CDR3 loop spans 16 amino acids. J was trimmed by 4 bases and V by 4 bases; bases with no gene match: 9. CDR3 DNA sequence: TGTGCCAGCAGCCTGGGACAGTCCCGGGGTAATGAAAAACTGTTTTTT. This gives the protein CASSLGQSRGNEKLFF.

This chain connects TRBV27 to TRBJ1-3; tentative D call: TRBD1 (6 bases). Germline V gene lookup returns CDR1 MNHEY and CDR2 SMNVEV (reference sequence). The germline V and J ends were trimmed by 1 base and 0 bases, with 10 bases remaining between them. This CDR3 contains 16 residues. Here the CDR3 reads CASSLCDRNSGNTIYF. CDR3 in DNA: TGTGCCAGCAGTTTATGCGACAGGAACTCTGGAAACACCATATATTTT.

The V call is TRBV13, the J call TRBJ1-3; D is uncertain. Germline assignment: CDR1 PRHDT and CDR2 FYEKMQ (reference sequence). With 0 bases removed from V and 0 bases from J, the gap between germline ends came to 6 bases. This CDR3 comprises 15 residues. The CDR3 region is CASSLGRSSGNTIYF. CDR3 nucleotides: TGTGCCAGCAGCTTAGGACGGAGCTCTGGAAACACCATATATTTT.

The chain employs TRBV21-1 and TRBJ2-3; TRBD2 is the table's D call, not checked against the DNA. TRBV21-1 is noted as a pseudogene. The CDR3 extends over 19 amino acids. The CDR3 loop reads CASSLDLAGVYGSPDTQYF. The CDR3 coding sequence is TGTGCCAGCAGCCTGGACCTAGCGGGAGTTTACGGTTCGCCAGATACGCAGTATTTT.

This clone has a single count. The V and J genes are TRBV18 and TRBJ1-1; 12 positions agree with TRBD1. The J segment lost 6 bases and the V segment lost 3 bases, leaving 8 bases of the junction unmatched. The germline V gene encodes CDR1 KGHSH and CDR2 LQKENI. The CDR3 loop spans 16 amino acids. The chain's CDR3 is CASSPSGGTGGPEAFF. CDR3 DNA sequence: TGTGCCAGCTCACCCTCCGGTGGGACAGGGGGCCCTGAAGCTTTCTTT.

V gene TRBV6-5 combines with J gene TRBJ1-5, with D possibly TRBD1 on 6 matching bases. Between the trimmed V and J ends, which lost 6 bases and 5 bases, there was a span of 17 bases. Germline CDR1 MNHEY, CDR2 SVGAGI. This CDR3 is built from 15 residues. For the CDR3, the DNA is TGTGCCAGCAGCGGACCCGGGACATGGGATCAGCCCCAGCATTTT. It translates to CASSGPGTWDQPQHF.

CDR3 coding DNA: TGTGCCAGCAGTGAAAAGTACCGGACAGCGAACACTGAAGCTTTCTTT. Protein product: CASSEKYRTANTEAFF. V usage is TRBV6-1 and J usage is TRBJ1-1; TRBD1 is a possible D gene (6 bases). Germline assignment: CDR1 MNHNS and CDR2 SASEGT. V was shortened by 2 bases and J by 1 base, with 14 bases between the two germline ends. The CDR3 is 16 residues long.

J is TRBJ2-3 and V is TRBV2; 8 positions agree with TRBD1. The germline V gene encodes CDR1 SNHLY and CDR2 FYNNEI. V shed 5 bases, J shed 5 bases, and the junction held 6 bases outside the gene matches. CDR3 length equals 14 residues. The CDR3 bases are TGTGCCAGCAGTCCCGGACAGGGTGGAGATACGCAGTATTTT. Its translation: CASSPGQGGDTQYF. Full variable domain (rest looked up from reference TRBV2 and TRBJ2-3): EPEVTQTPSHQVTQMGQEVILRCVPISNHLYFYWYRQILGQKVEFLVSFYNNEISEKSEIFDDQFSVERPDGSNFTLKIRSTKLEDSAMYFCASSPGQGGDTQYFGPGTRLTVL.

V is TRBV7-2 and J is TRBJ2-7; TRBD2 aligns across 8 bases. Trimming cost V 1 base and J 0 bases; bases outside gene matches: 2. The CDR3 spans 15 residues. The germline V gene encodes CDR1 SGHTA and CDR2 FQGNSA. The CDR3 DNA reads TGTGCCAGCAGCTTAGACGGGAGGGCCTCCTACGAGCAGTACTTC. Its translation is CASSLDGRASYEQYF.

This chain links TRBV11-2 with TRBJ1-1; 7 bases match TRBD1. Trimming took 0 bases from V and 5 from J; bases not matched to a gene: 12. Germline V gives CDR1 SGHAT, CDR2 FQNNGV. The CDR3 sequence is 17 residues long. CDR3 protein: CASSLDSAPTGRTEAFF. DNA of the CDR3: TGTGCCAGCAGCTTAGATTCGGCTCCGACAGGGCGGACTGAAGCTTTCTTT.